Given below is one T cell receptor beta chain in context. What it binds is not known. TCRdb passed the 5' RACE reads through MiXCR, listing each CDR3 protein once. Here the sample spans about 180,000 distinct CDR3 sequences, 16% being singletons. This sample stems from a study of T-cell memory formation after mild COVID-19. Study findings and constraints: CD4+ contracting clones were mainly CM and EM; CD8+ ones, EMRA. Pre-infection memory showed some responding clones, and this suggested that cross-reactive memory joined.

V lost 3 bases and J lost 5; bases outside the gene matches: 18. This CDR3 contains 21 residues. Germline V CDR1 and CDR2: LNHDA, SQIVND (reference sequence). Sequenced input: PBMCs or a T cell subset sorted from them (not recorded which). This sequence originates from an adult woman who had mild COVID-19 (a few samples of this study predate the infection). Cell type and time point are not known. The gene calls are TRBV19 and TRBJ2-2; TRBD2 matches 13 bases. CDR3 in DNA: TGTGCCAGTAGTATTCGCCCGAAGACTAGCGGGAGGTCCGGTTCAACCGGGGAGCTGTTTTTT. Protein: CASSIRPKTSGRSGSTGELFF.